Presented here are 24 T cell receptor beta chains from one specimen sequenced in a study of human T cells and chemical hapten exposure (dated by TCRdb to about 2021). Receptor libraries were prepared by RACE. The sequencing machine was a NextSeq 500. The raw public data were reprocessed by TCRdb itself: fastp quality trimming at Q25, MiXCR clonotype calling, in-frame beta chains only. For every CDR3 protein sequence, its rows merge into one entry that carries the most common genes and DNA. This sample holds about 110,000 distinct CDR3 sequences; 8% to 13% were observed only once. Around 3.6% of the sample belongs to the ten largest clones. According to the study, the label for this sample's time point signals: patch test 1, 2 weeks after DPC sensitization. The sample's treatment or condition, from its label and the paper: therapeutic diphenylcyclopropenone sensitization with weekly scalp DPC. This sample comprised whole blood, obtained in connection with sensitization to the hapten diphenylcyclopropenone (DPC). The receptors stem from a woman between 35 and 50 years old with alopecia areata. Some clones in this sample may be carry-over from other donors' samples.

The chain links TRBV20-1 to TRBJ1-2, with D tentatively TRBD1 (6 bases). V gave up 4 bases and J gave up 0 bases, with 9 bases separating them. CDR1 and CDR2 from the germline V gene are DFQATT and SNEGSKA (reference sequence). The CDR3 runs 13 residues. CDR3 in DNA: TGCAGTGCTAACAGGGAAGCTAACTATGGCTACACCTTC. This sequence encodes CSANREANYGYTF.

The chain joins TRBV3-1 to TRBJ2-5; 7 bases match TRBD2. Germline CDR1 reads LGHDT; CDR2 reads YNNKEL (reference sequence). There are 16 residues in the CDR3. J gave up 9 bases and V 5 bases, and 18 bases lay outside the gene matches. Here the CDR3 reads CASSYRLWEGAPAQYF. The CDR3 coding sequence is TGTGCCAGCAGCTACAGATTATGGGAGGGTGCTCCGGCCCAGTACTTC.

The V call is TRBV29-1, the J call TRBJ2-7, with a weak D call TRBD2 (7 bases). Per germline, CDR1 SQVTM and CDR2 ANQGSEA. The V and J ends lost 3 bases and 7 bases respectively, with 13 bases between them. This CDR3 has 12 residues. CDR3 coding DNA: TGCAGCGTTGATGGGGGGGCACGGGAGCAGTACTTC. Its protein is CSVDGGAREQYF.

This clonotype was seen only a few times. The chain employs TRBV9 and TRBJ2-6; the D is unclear. The CDR3 consists of 17 residues. Between the trimmed V and J ends, which lost 6 bases and 0 bases, there was a span of 16 bases. Germline V gene lookup returns CDR1 SGDLS and CDR2 YYNGEE. The CDR3 DNA reads as TGTGCCAGCACCCCATTTTCCGCCTCCTCTGGGGCCAACGTCCTGACTTTC. It codes for CASTPFSASSGANVLTF.

The J gene is TRBJ1-2, the V gene TRBV20-1; possibly TRBD1 for D (5 bases). CDR3 length equals 14 residues. The V end was cut by 2 bases, the J end by 8 bases, with 18 bases between. Germline CDR1 reads DFQATT; CDR2 reads SNEGSKA (reference sequence). This chain's CDR3 is CSARSETGPRGYTF. The CDR3 DNA reads TGCAGTGCTAGATCCGAAACAGGTCCACGGGGCTACACCTTC.

This clonotype was seen more than once but under ten times. V usage is TRBV29-1 and J usage is TRBJ2-1, with 13 bases that match TRBD2. With 1 base clipped from V and 8 bases from J, the junction kept 11 bases outside the gene matches. The CDR3 loop spans 17 amino acids. The germline gives CDR1 SQVTM, CDR2 ANQGSEA. CDR3 loop: CSVEGPTSGRAMDEQFF. The CDR3 region has the DNA TGCAGCGTTGAAGGGCCCACTAGCGGGAGGGCCATGGATGAGCAGTTCTTC.

J is TRBJ2-1 and V is TRBV7-2, with D perhaps being TRBD1 or TRBD2 (5 bases each). CDR1 SGHTA and CDR2 FQGNSA come from the germline V gene. CDR3 length: 14 amino acids. Deletions cut 5 bases from V and 8 bases from J, with 16 bases between. CDR3 in amino acids: CASSAEGPGDEQFF. As DNA, the CDR3 is TGTGCCAGCAGCGCAGAGGGGCCTGGGGATGAGCAGTTCTTC.

The chain uses TRBV20-1 and TRBJ1-2; 9 bases are a match to TRBD1. In germline, CDR1 is DFQATT, CDR2 SNEGSKA (reference sequence). The CDR3 totals 13 residues. V lost 3 bases to trimming and J lost 4 bases; unmatched junction nucleotides: 3. The chain's CDR3 is CSARGQGGYGYTF. The CDR3 DNA is TGCAGTGCTAGGGGACAGGGAGGCTATGGCTACACCTTC.

In its sample, this clonotype was seen many times. The rearrangement joins TRBV3-1 to TRBJ2-2, with a possible D match to TRBD2 (6 bases). The CDR3 runs to 16 residues. Trimming took 7 bases from V and 0 from J, leaving 15 bases between them. Germline CDR1 LGHDT, CDR2 YNNKEL (reference sequence). CDR3 in amino acids: CASTPSGGSNTGELFF. The CDR3 coding sequence is TGTGCCAGCACCCCCTCCGGAGGGTCGAACACCGGGGAGCTGTTTTTT.

The genes are TRBV7-2 and TRBJ1-1, with D tentatively TRBD1 (6 bases). CDR3 length equals 16 residues. V was clipped by 9 bases and J by 5 bases, with 25 bases between them. The V gene's germline CDR1 is SGHTA and CDR2 FQGNSA. DNA for the CDR3: TGTGCCAGGACCCCCACAGGGACAAATGTGGGGACTGAAGCTTTCTTT. Protein sequence: CARTPTGTNVGTEAFF.

This clonotype was found a few times. This chain connects TRBV7-2 to TRBJ2-3, with 7 bases that match TRBD1. CDR3 length: 14 residues. The V gene end was trimmed by 3 bases and the J gene end by 2 bases; junction bases not matched to a gene: 2. Germline V gene sequence: CDR1 SGHTA, CDR2 FQGNSA. The CDR3 loop is CASSFDRATDTQYF. The CDR3 DNA sequence: TGTGCCAGCAGCTTCGACAGGGCCACAGATACGCAGTATTTT.

This clonotype was observed a few times. V and J are TRBV19 and TRBJ2-2; D may match TRBD1 or TRBD2 (5 bases each). This CDR3 is built from 14 residues. V was shortened by 6 bases and J by 4 bases, with 12 bases between the two germline ends. CDR1 LNHDA and CDR2 SQIVND come from the germline V gene (reference sequence). The CDR3 reads CASSGARGTGELFF. The CDR3 coding sequence is TGTGCCAGTAGCGGGGCAAGGGGCACCGGGGAGCTGTTTTTT.

This clonotype appeared many times. The chain joins TRBV7-3 to TRBJ2-2; 10 nucleotides align to TRBD1. This CDR3 has 16 amino acids. The germline gives CDR1 SGHTA, CDR2 FQGTGA. J was trimmed by 6 bases and V by 3 bases; bases with no gene match: 7. The DNA for the CDR3 is TGTGCCAGCAGCTTGACCCGGGACAGGGGCTCCGGGGAGCTGTTTTTT. It translates to CASSLTRDRGSGELFF.

This clonotype was recorded a few times. This sequence joins TRBV11-2 and TRBJ2-7; possibly TRBD2 for D (5 bases). Trimming pared 5 bases from V and 2 bases from J, leaving 16 bases between. The V gene's germline CDR1 is SGHAT and CDR2 FQNNGV. The CDR3 covers 15 residues. The CDR3 DNA is TGTGCCAGCAGCCCGAGGGTTGCTCTACCCTACGAGCAGTACTTC. Its translation is CASSPRVALPYEQYF.

This clonotype was observed at least ten times. V gene TRBV3-1 combines with J gene TRBJ1-1; D is unclear. Per the germline V gene, CDR1 is LGHDT and CDR2 is YNNKEL (reference sequence). The CDR3 has 13 amino acids. Trimming left V 3 bases short and J 4 bases short, with 9 bases between. The CDR3 sequence is CASSQGWGTEAFF. The CDR3, as DNA: TGTGCCAGCAGCCAGGGCTGGGGCACTGAAGCTTTCTTT.

The sample holds a few counts of this clonotype. The chain couples TRBV11-2 to TRBJ2-3, with D hard to call. Germline values: CDR1 SGHAT, CDR2 FQNNGV. CDR3 length: 14 amino acids. V shed 4 bases and J shed 2 bases, with 10 bases lying between them. The CDR3 sequence is CASSSGRFTDTQYF. DNA for the CDR3: TGTGCCAGCAGCTCGGGCAGATTCACAGATACGCAGTATTTT.

This chain connects TRBV28 to TRBJ2-7; D not certain. The germline V and J ends were trimmed by 6 bases and 8 bases, with 14 bases remaining between them. Germline V gives CDR1 MDHEN, CDR2 SYDVKM. The length of the CDR3 is 12 residues. The CDR3 bases are TGTGCCAGCAGCCTAACATTTCTCCAGCAGTACTTC. This encodes CASSLTFLQQYF. The entire variable domain, with the rest obtained from reference TRBV28 and TRBJ2-7, is as follows: DVKVTQSSRYLVKRTGEKVFLECVQDMDHENMFWYRQDPGLGLRLIYFSYDVKMKEKGDIPEGYSVSREKKERFSLILESASTNQTSMYLCASSLTFLQQYFGPGTRLTVT.

This clonotype has just a few counts. Mismatch with germline at one junction end may stem from a read error. The chain combines TRBV12-3 or TRBV12-4 with TRBJ1-2, with D possibly TRBD1 on 5 matching bases. The CDR3 runs 16 residues. The CDR3 loop reads CANSPSPGRISYGYTF. CDR3 bases: TGTGCCAACAGTCCATCCCCGGGACGGATTTCCTATGGCTACACCTTC.

This clonotype showed up many times. In DNA, the CDR3 is TGTGCTGACCAGGTGAGGTCCACCGGGGAGCTGTTTTTT. It codes for CADQVRSTGELFF. The chain recombines TRBV24-1 with TRBJ2-2; D not certain. Germline CDR1 and CDR2: KGHDR and SFDVKD. This CDR3 has 13 amino acids.

This clonotype turned up a few times. This is likely a read error, given that the CDR3 carries no conserved phenylalanine or tryptophan at its end. The gene calls are TRBV28 and TRBJ2-7; 9 nucleotides agree with TRBD1. The CDR3 loop spans 13 amino acids. The V segment lost 8 bases and the J segment 5 bases; nucleotides outside the gene matches: 7. Germline CDR1 and CDR2: MDHEN and SYDVKM. CDR3 sequence (DNA): TGTGCCAGCCCCCGGGACAGGGACCACGAGCAGTACTCC. Translating it yields CASPRDRDHEQYS.

The J gene is TRBJ1-1, the V gene TRBV6-5; the match to TRBD1 covers 8 bases. Germline CDR1 MNHEY, CDR2 SVGAGI. V dropped 0 bases and J dropped 6; count of bases not matched to a gene: 15. This CDR3 has 18 amino acids. CDR3 protein: CASSYSILPGGGMAEAFF. For the CDR3, the DNA is TGTGCCAGCAGTTACTCTATTCTTCCAGGGGGCGGGATGGCTGAAGCTTTCTTT.

This clonotype was observed a few times. For the CDR3, the DNA is TGTGCCAGCAGAAGGGAGGACAATGAGCAGTTCTTC. Its translation: CASRREDNEQFF. J is TRBJ2-1 and V is TRBV2; maybe TRBD2 (6 bases). Germline CDR1 is SNHLY and CDR2 is FYNNEI. This CDR3 region has 12 residues. Trimming cost V 6 bases and J 5 bases, with 8 bases left between them.

This clonotype was detected a few times. The CDR3 protein is CASSSGQGNEQYF. CDR3 in DNA: TGTGCCAGCTCATCGGGACAGGGAAACGAGCAGTACTTC. This rearrangement joins TRBV18 to TRBJ2-7, with 9 bases matching TRBD1. The CDR3 consists of 13 residues. V trimming: 5 bases; J trimming: 5 bases; junction bases outside the gene matches: 4. Germline assignment: CDR1 KGHSH and CDR2 LQKENI. Filled out from reference TRBV18 and TRBJ2-7, the complete variable domain reads NAGVMQNPRHLVRRRGQEARLRCSPMKGHSHVYWYRQLPEEGLKFMVYLQKENIIDESGMPKERFSAEFPKEGPSILRIQQVVRGDSAAYFCASSSGQGNEQYFGPGTRLTVT.

This clonotype appeared a few times. This sequence joins TRBV12-3 or TRBV12-4 and TRBJ1-2; possible D gene TRBD1, 5 bases. This CDR3 contains 14 residues. V was cut by 6 bases and J by 5 bases, with 16 bases left in between. The CDR3 DNA reads as TGTGCCAGCAGGGTCCAGGGAGGGGCTTATGGCTACACCTTC. It codes for CASRVQGGAYGYTF.